One T cell receptor beta chain is described in this entry. The antigen is unknown. The data were obtained in a study of T cell responses to AZD1222 COVID-19 vaccine. Study background: Second-dose intervals of approximately 4 or approximately 12 weeks were pooled.

Whole-study findings and limits: Per reports, nearly half of all spike-specific TCRs target regions that are unmutated in variants.

Here immunoSEQ multiplex PCR was the method, and the copy in TCRdb shows in-frame clones only, minus some. The sample contains about 140,000 clones, 75% to 95% of which appear only once. The CDR3 runs to 12 residues. Germline V lookup: CDR1 SQVTM, CDR2 ANQGSEA. V was shortened by 7 bases and J by 1 base, with 10 bases between the two germline ends. This specimen was peripheral blood, taken on day 0 of AZD1222 vaccination. The chain uses TRBV29-1 and TRBJ1-1; tentatively, D is TRBD1 (6 bases). This receptor was obtained from an adult in good health. CDR3 sequence reads: CSGRQANTEAFF. The CDR3 nucleotides are TGCAGCGGTAGACAGGCGAACACTGAAGCTTTCTTT.